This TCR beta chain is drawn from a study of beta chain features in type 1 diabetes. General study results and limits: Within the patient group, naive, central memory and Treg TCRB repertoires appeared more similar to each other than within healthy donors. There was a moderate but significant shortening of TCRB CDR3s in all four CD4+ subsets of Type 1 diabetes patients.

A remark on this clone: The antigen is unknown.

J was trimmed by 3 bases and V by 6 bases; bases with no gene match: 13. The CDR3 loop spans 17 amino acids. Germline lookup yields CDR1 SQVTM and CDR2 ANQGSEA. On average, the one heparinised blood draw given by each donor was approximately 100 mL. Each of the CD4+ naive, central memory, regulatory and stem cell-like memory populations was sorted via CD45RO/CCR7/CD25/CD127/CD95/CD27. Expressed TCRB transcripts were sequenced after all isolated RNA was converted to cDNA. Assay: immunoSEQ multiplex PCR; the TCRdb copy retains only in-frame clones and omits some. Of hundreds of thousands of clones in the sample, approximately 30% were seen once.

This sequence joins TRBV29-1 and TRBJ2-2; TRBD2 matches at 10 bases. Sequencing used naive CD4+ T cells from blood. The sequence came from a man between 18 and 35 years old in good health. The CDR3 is CSVPRVAGGTDTGELFF. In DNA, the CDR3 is TGCAGCGTCCCTAGGGTAGCGGGAGGTACGGACACCGGGGAGCTGTTTTTT.